These T cell receptor beta chains were read from a single sample in a study of T-cell memory formation after mild COVID-19. From the 5' RACE reads, TCRdb called clonotypes with MiXCR, one entry per CDR3 protein. The data hold 400,000 or so distinct CDR3 sequences, with 20% observed a single time. The sample comprised PBMCs or a T cell subset sorted from them (not recorded which). Receptors were obtained from an adult woman who had mild COVID-19 (a few samples of this study predate the infection). Cell type and time point are not known. Each CDR3 is given with its conserved first and last residue. D genes are given only for firm matches. The listing skips clone size in some rows; elsewhere it reads once, few, many or a size class.

j_call clone_size v_call d_call cdr3_nt cdr3_aa
TRBJ2-3 few TRBV9 . TGTGCCAGCATGCCTAGGGGGGGAGACCCGCAGTATTTT CASMPRGGDPQYF
TRBJ2-3 . TRBV5-1 . TGCGCCAGCAGCTCGGCGGCGTCGGGCACAGATACGCAGTATTTT CASSSAASGTDTQYF
TRBJ2-3 . TRBV14 TRBD2 TGTGCCAGCAGCCAAGATTTCGCGACTAGCGGGACCAACACAGATACGCAGTATTTT CASSQDFATSGTNTDTQYF
TRBJ2-3 . TRBV12-3/TRBV12-4 . TGTGCCAGCAGTCCCGGCGGGATACGCACAGATACGCAGTATTTT CASSPGGIRTDTQYF
TRBJ2-7 few TRBV4-1 TRBD1 TGCGCCAGCAGCCCGGGACAGGATCTCTACGAGCAGTACTTC CASSPGQDLYEQYF
TRBJ2-1 few TRBV28 TRBD2 TGTGCCGTCTCGGGGGGGATCATGACCTACAATGAGCAGTTCTTC CAVSGGIMTYNEQFF
TRBJ2-2 few TRBV4-1 . TGCGCCAGCAGCCAGTTCCGACTAGACAAAACCCAGCGCCCTTCCGGGGAGCTGTTTTTT CASSQFRLDKTQRPSGELFF
TRBJ2-4 . TRBV5-1 . TGCGCCAGCAGCTGGGTCGAGGGGCGTCATAACATTCAGTACTTC CASSWVEGRHNIQYF
TRBJ2-5 . TRBV7-9 . TGTGCCAGCAGCGCGCGGAGTGTTAGAGTCCAAGAGACCCAGTACTTC CASSARSVRVQETQYF
TRBJ1-6 . TRBV15 . TGTGCCACCAGAAGAACAGGGTATTCACCCCTCCACTTT CATRRTGYSPLHF
TRBJ2-1 . TRBV14 TRBD2 TGTGCCAGCAGCCTTGGGGTAGCGGGCTTCAACAATGAGCAGTTCTTC CASSLGVAGFNNEQFF